Shown below are 32 T cell receptor beta chains from a single sample sequenced in a study of PD-1 blockade in classical Hodgkin lymphoma. TCRdb keeps only in-frame clones here, not all; method: immunoSEQ multiplex PCR. Of roughly 61,000 clones listed, 85% to 95% are singletons. There was relapse after autologous stem cell transplantation in every patient, and there was variation in brentuximab vedotin exposure. The sample here was peripheral blood mononuclear cells (PBMCs), taken before the second cycle of nivolumab. The receptors shown here come from a human donor with classical Hodgkin lymphoma.

The V call is TRBV5-1, the J call TRBJ1-5, with unresolved D. CDR3 length: 12 residues. V lost 4 bases and J 7 bases, leaving 9 bases between the germline ends. Germline CDR1 is SGHRS and CDR2 is YFSETQ. CDR3 bases: TGCGCCAGCAGCCCGAACGGACAGCCCCAGCATTTT. Protein sequence: CASSPNGQPQHF.

This chain links TRBV15 with TRBJ1-5, with a weak D call TRBD1 (6 bases). In germline, CDR1 is LNHNV, CDR2 YYDKDF (reference sequence). The CDR3 contains 15 residues. V lost 0 bases and J lost 7, with 13 bases in between. The CDR3 DNA sequence: TGTGCCACCAGCAGAGATCCGGGGGGCGGACAGCCCCAGCATTTT. Translating it yields CATSRDPGGGQPQHF.

This chain links TRBV7-9 with TRBJ2-2; D is uncertain. Germline CDR1 reads SEHNR; CDR2 reads FQNEAQ (reference sequence). The V gene lost 11 bases and the J gene lost 7 bases, with 17 bases spanning the gap. The CDR3 runs 13 residues. CDR3: CASSAPVGGELFF. In nucleotides, the CDR3 is TGTGCCTCCTCAGCCCCAGTTGGCGGGGAGCTGTTTTTT.

The V and J genes are TRBV30 and TRBJ1-4; D might be TRBD1 (6 bases). CDR3 length: 16 residues. Germline CDR1 reads GTSNPN; CDR2 reads SVGIG (reference sequence). V lost 3 bases and J 2 bases, leaving 16 bases between the germline ends. In nucleotides, the CDR3 is TGTGCCTGGAGAAAAAACCAGGGGCACACTAATGAAAAACTGTTTTTT. This gives the protein CAWRKNQGHTNEKLFF.

For the CDR3, the DNA is TGTGCCAGCAGCAGAAGGGACAGGGGACTGTTTTTT. Translating gives CASSRRDRGLFF. V and J are TRBV21-1 and TRBJ1-4; TRBD1, the D gene given by the table, was not confirmed from the DNA. TRBV21-1 is reported as a pseudogene. This CDR3 is built from 12 residues.

This clone appeared a few times. The CDR3 region has the DNA TGCGCCAGCAGCCAATCGGGGGTAGATGGTAAAGCTTTCTTT. It encodes CASSQSGVDGKAFF. The rearrangement joins TRBV4-1 to TRBJ1-1, with D tentatively TRBD1 (5 bases). The V end was cut by 2 bases, the J end by 9 bases, with 16 bases between. Looked up from germline, CDR1 is MGHRA and CDR2 is YSYEKL. This CDR3 contains 14 residues.

The chain joins TRBV19 to TRBJ1-1; TRBD1 matches at 9 bases. The V and J ends lost 5 bases and 5 bases, in that order; junction bases with no gene match: 9. The germline V gene encodes CDR1 LNHDA and CDR2 SQIVND (reference sequence). The CDR3 has 15 amino acids. The CDR3 DNA follows: TGTGCCAGTAGTCCGAAATACAGGGGGCGGACTGAAGCTTTCTTT. It specifies CASSPKYRGRTEAFF.

The chain has TRBV30 and TRBJ2-5; TRBD1 matches 8 bases. With 2 bases clipped from V and 5 bases from J, the junction kept 4 bases outside the gene matches. CDR3 length: 13 amino acids. Germline CDR1 is GTSNPN and CDR2 is SVGIG (reference sequence). CDR3 loop: CAWSKRQGETQYF. Written as DNA, the CDR3 is TGTGCCTGGAGTAAAAGACAGGGGGAGACCCAGTACTTC.

The V and J genes are TRBV19 and TRBJ1-5; perhaps TRBD1 as D (5 bases). Trimming pared 0 bases from V and 0 bases from J, leaving 9 bases between. The length of the CDR3 is 16 residues. Germline values: CDR1 LNHDA, CDR2 SQIVND (reference sequence). CDR3 in DNA: TGTGCCAGTAGTATAGATCAGGGTTATAGCAATCAGCCCCAGCATTTT. Protein sequence: CASSIDQGYSNQPQHF.

This sequence joins TRBV5-4 and TRBJ1-4; 7 nucleotides line up with TRBD1. Trimming at V came to 0 bases and at J to 3 bases, leaving 8 bases not matched to a gene. The CDR3 runs 17 residues. CDR1 is SGHNT and CDR2 is YYREEE in the germline V gene (reference sequence). The CDR3 nucleotides read TGTGCCAGCAGCTTGGCACCCACCACAGGGGCTAATGAAAAACTGTTTTTT. As protein: CASSLAPTTGANEKLFF. The full variable domain, completed using reference TRBV5-4 and TRBJ1-4, is ETGVTQSPTHLIKTRGQQVTLRCSSQSGHNTVSWYQQALGQGPQFIFQYYREEENGRGNFPPRFSGLQFPNYSSELNVNALELDDSALYLCASSLAPTTGANEKLFFGSGTQLSVL.

The CDR3 DNA reads TGTGCCATCAGTGTGAATGGGGGGGCGGATCAGCCCCAGCATTTT. Translated, it gives CAISVNGGADQPQHF. The V call is TRBV10-3, the J call TRBJ1-5; perhaps TRBD1 as D (6 bases). The CDR3 runs 15 residues. V lost 4 bases and J 5 bases, leaving 15 bases between the germline ends. Germline CDR1 is ENHRY and CDR2 is SYGVKD.

The V gene is TRBV7-3, the J gene TRBJ2-3, with 9 bases lining up with TRBD2. Germline V gene lookup returns CDR1 SGHTA and CDR2 FQGTGA. Trimming took 5 bases from V and 4 from J; bases not matched to a gene: 7. The CDR3 sequence is 15 residues long. CDR3 sequence reads: CASSPSGGRPDTQYF. CDR3 DNA: TGTGCCAGCAGCCCAAGCGGGGGGAGGCCAGATACGCAGTATTTT.

V is TRBV7-6 and J is TRBJ2-7, with D hard to call. The CDR3 has 13 residues. V was trimmed by 0 bases and J by 1 base, leaving 4 bases between them. CDR1 and CDR2 (germline): SGHVS, FNYEAQ. The CDR3 here is CASSLAGSYEQYF. The CDR3 coding sequence is TGTGCCAGCAGCTTAGCAGGGTCCTACGAGCAGTACTTC.

The chain has TRBV27 and TRBJ2-7; D uncertain. The germline V gene has CDR1 MNHEY and CDR2 SMNVEV (reference sequence). The CDR3 length is 15 residues. V was cut by 5 bases and J by 3 bases, with 17 bases left in between. The CDR3 protein is CASSPRPSKVYEQYF. DNA for the CDR3: TGTGCCAGCAGTCCGAGGCCGTCTAAGGTCTACGAGCAGTACTTC.

The chain employs TRBV7-6 and TRBJ1-3; a weak D match, TRBD1 (6 bases). V lost 3 bases and J lost 3, with 18 bases in between. The CDR3 loop spans 17 amino acids. From germline, CDR1 is SGHVS and CDR2 FNYEAQ. DNA for the CDR3: TGTGCCAGCAGCTTCCCCGGGAAGGGGGGAAATGGAAACACCATATATTTT. Encoded protein: CASSFPGKGGNGNTIYF.

This chain links TRBV4-3 with TRBJ1-2; D remains unclear. V dropped 0 bases and J dropped 2 bases, with 7 bases sitting between them. The CDR3 extends over 14 amino acids. Germline V CDR1 and CDR2: LGHNA, YSLEER. This chain's CDR3 is CASSQDMGNYGYTF. CDR3 bases: TGCGCCAGCAGCCAAGATATGGGGAACTATGGCTACACCTTC.

The V and J genes are TRBV5-6 and TRBJ2-5; 9 bases agree with TRBD2. Losses at the gene ends were 0 bases for V and 3 bases for J; bases not matched to a gene: 3. The CDR3 is 15 residues long. CDR1 and CDR2 from the germline V gene are SGHDT and YYEEEE. CDR3 residues: CASSLVASGEETQYF. In nucleotides, the CDR3 is TGTGCCAGCAGCTTGGTGGCTAGCGGGGAAGAGACCCAGTACTTC.

The chain combines TRBV14 with TRBJ2-7, with 7 bases matching TRBD2. This CDR3 spans 17 amino acids. Germline V gives CDR1 SGHDN, CDR2 FVKESK. V lost 1 base to trimming and J lost 2 bases; unmatched junction nucleotides: 11. The DNA of the CDR3 is TGTGCCAGCAGCCAAGGACGTCGGGGGGACCGGCCCTACGAGCAGTACTTC. Its protein is CASSQGRRGDRPYEQYF.

The chain couples TRBV4-1 to TRBJ2-4; TRBD2 might be the D (7 bases). Germline-derived CDR1 and CDR2 are MGHRA and YSYEKL. The CDR3 is 18 amino acids. Trimming stripped 3 bases from V and 0 bases from J, with 18 bases between. In nucleotides, the CDR3 is TGCGCCAGCAGCCAGGGGGGGGACACCCACTTAGCCAAAAACATTCAGTACTTC. Translation gives CASSQGGDTHLAKNIQYF.

The DNA of the CDR3 is TGTGCCAGCAGCTTAGGAGCATTGGGACTAGCGGTGGGTAATGAGCAGTTCTTC. Its translation: CASSLGALGLAVGNEQFF. The chain is built from TRBV7-9 and TRBJ2-1; 11 bases are a match to TRBD2. Germline V gene data show CDR1 as SEHNR and CDR2 as FQNEAQ (reference sequence). This CDR3 is built from 18 residues. Unmatched junction bases numbered 12, after V lost 1 base and J lost 7 bases. Combining the CDR3 with reference TRBV7-9 and TRBJ2-1 gives the whole variable domain DTGVSQNPRHKITKRGQNVTFRCDPISEHNRLYWYRQTLGQGPEFLTYFQNEAQLEKSRLLSDRFSAERPKGSFSTLEIQRTEQGDSAMYLCASSLGALGLAVGNEQFFGPGTRLTVL.

This clone was seen once. The chain combines TRBV15 with TRBJ2-5; TRBD1 matches 10 bases. Per germline, CDR1 LNHNV and CDR2 YYDKDF (reference sequence). V lost 0 bases and J lost 1; bases outside the gene matches: 5. The CDR3 is 17 amino acids. CDR3 sequence (DNA): TGTGCCACCAGCAGAGAAGGGGGACAGGGGCTCCAAGAGACCCAGTACTTC. Translation: CATSREGGQGLQETQYF.

The chain links TRBV4-3 to TRBJ2-3, with 9 bases identical to TRBD2. CDR3 size: 16 residues. The germline gives CDR1 LGHNA, CDR2 YSLEER. Trimming at V came to 0 bases and at J to 4 bases, leaving 5 bases not matched to a gene. The CDR3 sequence: CASSQDIAGEPDTQYF. Here the CDR3 DNA reads TGCGCCAGCAGCCAAGACATAGCGGGAGAACCAGATACGCAGTATTTT.

The chain is built from TRBV7-2 and TRBJ2-7, with 8 bases identical to TRBD1. The CDR3 is 14 residues long. Unmatched junction bases numbered 6, after V lost 6 bases and J lost 2 bases. From germline, CDR1 is SGHTA and CDR2 FQGNSA. The CDR3 loop reads CASRRTGLTYEQYF. In DNA form, the CDR3 reads TGTGCCAGCAGGCGGACAGGGTTGACCTACGAGCAGTACTTC. The whole variable domain, filled in from reference TRBV7-2 and TRBJ2-7, reads GAGVSQSPSNKVTEKGKDVELRCDPISGHTALYWYRQSLGQGLEFLIYFQGNSAPDKSGLPSDRFSAERTGGSVSTLTIQRTQQEDSAVYLCASRRTGLTYEQYFGPGTRLTVT.

The chain is built from TRBV4-2 and TRBJ1-5; D gene ambiguous. The germline V gene encodes CDR1 LGHNA and CDR2 YNFKEQ. The ends were cut back, 1 base at V and 4 bases at J, with 11 bases in the middle. The CDR3 runs to 15 residues. Here the CDR3 DNA reads TGTGCCAGCAGCCAAGGATCCGGGCTGAATCAGCCCCAGCATTTT. Amino acid sequence: CASSQGSGLNQPQHF.

The chain is built from TRBV6-8 and TRBJ2-3; D might be TRBD2 (5 bases). The CDR3 loop spans 16 amino acids. V shed 3 bases and J shed 2 bases, with 15 bases lying between them. CDR1 is MNHGY and CDR2 is SAAAGT in the germline V gene. The CDR3 is CASSYFGVLATDTQYF. The CDR3 bases are TGTGCCAGCAGTTATTTCGGAGTCCTAGCCACAGATACGCAGTATTTT.

The chain couples TRBV4-2 to TRBJ1-1; maybe TRBD1 (6 bases). CDR3 length: 13 amino acids. CDR1 is LGHNA and CDR2 is YNFKEQ in the germline V gene. Trimming took off 7 bases at V and 2 bases at J, with 11 bases between the two ends. This CDR3 reads CASTQQGNTEAFF. The CDR3 DNA reads TGTGCCAGCACACAACAGGGAAACACTGAAGCTTTCTTT.

The chain links TRBV11-2 to TRBJ2-7, with 8 positions matching TRBD1. CDR1 and CDR2 (germline): SGHAT, FQNNGV. The CDR3 consists of 13 residues. The J segment lost 4 bases and the V segment lost 5 bases, leaving 4 bases of the junction unmatched. CDR3 sequence (DNA): TGTGCCAGCAGCCTCAGGGGGCCTTACGAGCAGTACTTC. It translates to CASSLRGPYEQYF. Complete variable domain (other parts from reference TRBV11-2 and TRBJ2-7): EAGVAQSPRYKIIEKRQSVAFWCNPISGHATLYWYQQILGQGPKLLIQFQNNGVVDDSQLPKDRFSAERLKGVDSTLKIQPAKLEDSAVYLCASSLRGPYEQYFGPGTRLTVT.

The chain combines TRBV5-1 with TRBJ2-2, with unresolved D. The CDR3 consists of 16 residues. The germline V and J ends were trimmed by 5 bases and 3 bases, with 17 bases remaining between them. From germline, CDR1 is SGHRS and CDR2 YFSETQ. The CDR3 nucleotides are TGCGCCAGCAGGGCCGGGTGGGCTACGGACACCGGGGAGCTGTTTTTT. Protein sequence: CASRAGWATDTGELFF.

This rearrangement joins TRBV19 to TRBJ2-1; 7 nucleotides align to TRBD2. This CDR3 has 15 residues. Germline CDR1 reads LNHDA; CDR2 reads SQIVND (reference sequence). V lost 3 bases and J lost 10; bases outside the gene matches: 12. In DNA form, the CDR3 reads TGTGCCAGTAGTATCGGTACTAGCGCTAATTACGAGCAGTTCTTC. Its protein is CASSIGTSANYEQFF.

This clone has a handful of counts. CDR3 protein: CASSEPRYGAAYEQYF. CDR3 in DNA: TGTGCCAGCAGTGAGCCCCGGTATGGGGCGGCCTACGAGCAGTACTTC. The V and J genes are TRBV6-1 and TRBJ2-7; possibly TRBD1 for D (5 bases). Germline loops: CDR1 MNHNS, CDR2 SASEGT. Trimming left V 3 bases short and J 2 bases short, with 17 bases between. CDR3 length: 16 amino acids.

In its sample, this clone was seen a few times. The J gene is TRBJ1-2, the V gene TRBV15, with D possibly being TRBD1 (6 bases). The CDR3 runs to 14 residues. The germline CDR1 and CDR2 sequences are LNHNV and YYDKDF (reference sequence). The ends were cut back, 4 bases at V and 8 bases at J, with 17 bases in the middle. The CDR3 reads CATSTQGKGEGYTF. Here the CDR3 DNA reads TGTGCCACCAGCACCCAGGGGAAGGGGGAGGGCTACACCTTC.

This clone was counted many times. V gene TRBV6-5 combines with J gene TRBJ1-4; no firm D call. The V and J ends lost 5 bases and 5 bases respectively, with 12 bases between them. The CDR3 consists of 14 residues. The V gene's germline CDR1 is MNHEY and CDR2 SVGAGI. The CDR3 sequence: CASSTTAGNEKLFF. The DNA for the CDR3 is TGTGCCAGCAGTACTACAGCGGGGAATGAAAAACTGTTTTTT.